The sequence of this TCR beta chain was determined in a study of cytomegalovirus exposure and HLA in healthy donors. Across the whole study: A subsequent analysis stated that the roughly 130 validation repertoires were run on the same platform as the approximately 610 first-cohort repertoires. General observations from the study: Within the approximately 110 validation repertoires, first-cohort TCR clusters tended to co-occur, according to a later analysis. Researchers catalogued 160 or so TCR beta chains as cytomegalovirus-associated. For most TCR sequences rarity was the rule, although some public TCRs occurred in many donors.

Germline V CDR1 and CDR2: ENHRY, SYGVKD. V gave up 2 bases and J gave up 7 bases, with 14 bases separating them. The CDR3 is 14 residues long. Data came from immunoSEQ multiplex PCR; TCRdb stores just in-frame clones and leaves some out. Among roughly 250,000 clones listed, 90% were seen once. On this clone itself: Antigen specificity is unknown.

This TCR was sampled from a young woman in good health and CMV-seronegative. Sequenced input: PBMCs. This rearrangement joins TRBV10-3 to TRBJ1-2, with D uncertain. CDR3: CAISERQTGSGYTF. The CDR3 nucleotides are TGTGCCATCAGTGAGCGGCAGACCGGGTCTGGCTACACCTTC.